One and the same sample provided the 28 T cell receptor beta chains below, sequenced in a study of blood T cell repertoires in COVID-19. Assay: immunoSEQ multiplex PCR; the TCRdb copy retains only in-frame clones and omits some. The sample has 310,000 or so clones, roughly 87% seen once. The sequenced sample consisted of peripheral blood. Every receptor here comes from a woman in her fifties or sixties who had recovered from COVID-19.

The chain has TRBV5-1 and TRBJ1-5; D possibly corresponds to TRBD1 (5 bases). With 2 bases removed from V and 1 base from J, the gap between germline ends came to 7 bases. The CDR3 extends over 14 amino acids. Per germline, CDR1 SGHRS and CDR2 YFSETQ. CDR3 sequence: CASSFGGSNQPQHF. In DNA, the CDR3 is TGCGCCAGCAGCTTCGGGGGGAGCAATCAGCCCCAGCATTTT.

This clone has just a few counts. The V call is TRBV6-2 or TRBV6-3, the J call TRBJ2-3, with D perhaps TRBD2 (6 bases). The CDR3 runs 15 residues. V lost 4 bases and J 0 bases, leaving 11 bases between the germline ends. CDR1 and CDR2 from the germline V gene are MNHEY and SVGEGT. CDR3 nucleotides: TGTGCCAGCAGTTGGGCGGGAATCAGCACAGATACGCAGTATTTT. It is translated as CASSWAGISTDTQYF.

The chain uses TRBV7-3 and TRBJ2-1, with a possible D match to TRBD1 (6 bases). Trimming stripped 4 bases from V and 5 bases from J, with 9 bases between. Germline V gene lookup returns CDR1 SGHTA and CDR2 FQGTGA. The CDR3 is made up of 13 amino acids. Here the CDR3 DNA reads TGTGCCAGCAGCTCGGGACAACACAATGAGCAGTTCTTC. Amino acids: CASSSGQHNEQFF.

The chain carries TRBV7-9 and TRBJ2-1, with D maybe TRBD1 (6 bases). In germline, CDR1 is SEHNR, CDR2 FQNEAQ (reference sequence). Trimming removed 4 bases at V and 4 bases at J, with 17 bases between. There are 16 residues in the CDR3. As DNA, the CDR3 is TGTGCCAGCAGCTCCCTCACCGGGACATCTTACAATGAGCAGTTCTTC. This sequence encodes CASSSLTGTSYNEQFF.

This clone was detected only a few times. The V gene is TRBV19, the J gene TRBJ2-1; 14 bases agree with TRBD2. The V gene end was trimmed by 10 bases and the J gene end by 8 bases; junction bases not matched to a gene: 7. The CDR3 length is 14 residues. Germline CDR1 LNHDA, CDR2 SQIVND (reference sequence). The CDR3 region is CATGGTSGGYEQFF. CDR3 nucleotide sequence: TGTGCCACCGGAGGGACTAGCGGGGGTTATGAGCAGTTCTTC. The complete variable domain, with remaining parts taken from reference TRBV19 and TRBJ2-1, reads DGGITQSPKYLFRKEGQNVTLSCEQNLNHDAMYWYRQDPGQGLRLIYYSQIVNDFQKGDIAEGYSVSREKKESFPLTVTSAQKNPTAFYLCATGGTSGGYEQFFGPGTRLTVL.

The chain links TRBV25-1 to TRBJ1-2; no clear D gene. Germline CDR1 reads MGHDK; CDR2 reads SYGVNS. Deletions cut 3 bases from V and 5 bases from J, with 13 bases between. CDR3 length: 14 amino acids. CDR3 region: CASSDALIGYGYTF. The CDR3 coding sequence is TGTGCCAGCAGTGATGCATTGATCGGGTATGGCTACACCTTC.

V is TRBV30 and J is TRBJ1-1; the D gene is possibly TRBD1 (6 bases). Trimming cost V 7 bases and J 0 bases, with 15 bases left between them. This CDR3 comprises 14 residues. CDR1 is GTSNPN and CDR2 is SVGIG in the germline V gene (reference sequence). CDR3 bases: TGTGCCTCTAACAGGGACCTCATGAACACTGAAGCTTTCTTT. Encoded protein: CASNRDLMNTEAFF.

This chain links TRBV11-3 with TRBJ1-1; D is ambiguous. The CDR3 contains 14 residues. Trimming stripped 1 base from V and 1 base from J, with 7 bases between. Per the germline V gene, CDR1 is SGHNT and CDR2 is YENEEA. For the CDR3, the DNA is TGTGCCAGCAGCTTAGGGCCCACGAACACTGAAGCTTTCTTT. Its protein is CASSLGPTNTEAFF.

The chain recombines TRBV4-1 with TRBJ1-4; 10 bases are shared with TRBD1. V lost 4 bases to trimming and J lost 11 bases; unmatched junction nucleotides: 16. Germline CDR1 and CDR2: MGHRA and YSYEKL. The CDR3 has 17 residues. The chain's CDR3 is CASSRLDSDRGSGKLFF. The DNA of the CDR3 is TGCGCCAGCAGCCGCCTTGATTCGGACAGGGGGTCTGGGAAACTGTTTTTT.

This chain links TRBV6-6 with TRBJ2-7; the match to TRBD2 covers 10 bases. V was clipped by 6 bases and J by 2 bases; unmatched bases: 7. CDR1 MNHNY and CDR2 SVGAGI come from the germline V gene (reference sequence). The CDR3 runs 15 residues. The CDR3 DNA reads TGTGCCAGCAGCCCCCCAGCGGGAGGGCCCTACGAGCAGTACTTC. Amino acid sequence: CASSPPAGGPYEQYF.

This chain connects TRBV30 to TRBJ1-2; D not certain. CDR3 size: 13 residues. Germline loops: CDR1 GTSNPN, CDR2 SVGIG (reference sequence). Trimming took 0 bases from V and 2 from J, leaving 7 bases between them. CDR3 region: CAWSVQRNYGYTF. The CDR3, as DNA: TGTGCCTGGAGTGTACAGCGGAACTATGGCTACACCTTC. Full variable domain (missing parts from reference TRBV30 and TRBJ1-2): SQTIHQWPATLVQPVGSPLSLECTVEGTSNPNLYWYRQAAGRGLQLLFYSVGIGQISSEVPQNLSASRPQDRQFILSSKKLLLSDSGFYLCAWSVQRNYGYTFGSGTRLTVV.

The genes are TRBV6-4 and TRBJ2-3; 9 bases fit TRBD2. This CDR3 has 15 residues. Unmatched junction bases numbered 5, after V lost 3 bases and J lost 4 bases. Germline assignment: CDR1 MRHNA and CDR2 SNTAGT. This chain's CDR3 is CASSESGGTADTQYF. The CDR3 bases are TGTGCCAGCAGTGAAAGCGGGGGGACTGCAGATACGCAGTATTTT.

The chain joins TRBV13 to TRBJ1-1; the D is unclear. The CDR3 consists of 20 residues. With 2 bases removed from V and 1 base from J, the gap between germline ends came to 26 bases. CDR1 is PRHDT, CDR2 FYEKMQ, per germline (reference sequence). The CDR3 bases are TGTGCCAGCAGCTTATCCCCCCCTCCTTCGTCCCGGCGGCGGAACACTGAAGCTTTCTTT. It yields the protein CASSLSPPPSSRRRNTEAFF.

This chain connects TRBV9 to TRBJ2-1; the match to TRBD2 covers 10 bases. The CDR3 is 16 amino acids. Germline V CDR1 and CDR2: SGDLS, YYNGEE. J gave up 4 bases and V 4 bases, and 8 bases lay outside the gene matches. The CDR3 nucleotides read TGTGCCAGCAGCTTCCGAGCGGGAGGGTGGTACAATGAGCAGTTCTTC. Translation: CASSFRAGGWYNEQFF.

This rearrangement joins TRBV9 to TRBJ1-1; 7 bases fit TRBD1. The CDR3 has 14 residues. The junction had 4 bases not matched to a gene; V was cut back by 4 bases and J by 1 base. Germline CDR1 SGDLS, CDR2 YYNGEE. The CDR3 region is CASSTGQQNTEAFF. The CDR3 DNA reads TGTGCCAGCAGCACGGGACAGCAGAACACTGAAGCTTTCTTT.

The chain recombines TRBV7-6 with TRBJ2-2; possibly TRBD2 for D (6 bases). The V end lost 3 bases, the J end lost 7 bases, and 18 bases lay between the germline ends. The CDR3 loop spans 16 amino acids. Germline CDR1 is SGHVS and CDR2 is FNYEAQ. The DNA of the CDR3 is TGTGCCAGCAGCTTCGGAGCCGGGACTTTACACGGGGAGCTGTTTTTT. Translated: CASSFGAGTLHGELFF.

The gene calls are TRBV19 and TRBJ2-2; maybe TRBD1 (6 bases). Germline-derived CDR1 and CDR2 are LNHDA and SQIVND (reference sequence). This CDR3 has 14 residues. V lost 3 bases and J 4 bases, leaving 9 bases between the germline ends. CDR3 sequence reads: CASSMGRGTGELFF. In DNA form, the CDR3 reads TGTGCCAGTAGTATGGGCAGGGGCACCGGGGAGCTGTTTTTT.

This sequence joins TRBV6-5 and TRBJ1-2; 9 nucleotides line up with TRBD1. This CDR3 spans 15 amino acids. Germline V gene data show CDR1 as MNHEY and CDR2 as SVGAGI. The V gene end was trimmed by 2 bases and the J gene end by 4 bases; junction bases not matched to a gene: 5. The DNA of the CDR3 is TGTGCCAGCAGTTACGAGGGACAGGGCGGCTATGGCTACACCTTC. Protein: CASSYEGQGGYGYTF.

The gene calls are TRBV14 and TRBJ2-5; 12 bases fit TRBD2. Germline V gene sequence: CDR1 SGHDN, CDR2 FVKESK. V dropped 6 bases and J dropped 6; count of bases not matched to a gene: 2. The CDR3 totals 13 residues. The CDR3 reads CASSLAGGKTQYF. In DNA form, the CDR3 reads TGTGCCAGCAGTCTAGCGGGGGGGAAGACCCAGTACTTC.

This chain connects TRBV7-2 to TRBJ1-5, with 9 bases fitting TRBD1. The CDR3 extends over 18 amino acids. The junction had 6 bases not matched to a gene; V was cut back by 0 bases and J by 0 bases. Germline CDR1 is SGHTA and CDR2 is FQGNSA. CDR3 loop: CASSLAWDRDYSNQPQHF. CDR3 coding DNA: TGTGCCAGCAGCTTAGCATGGGACAGGGACTATAGCAATCAGCCCCAGCATTTT.

The chain is built from TRBV7-2 and TRBJ2-5; TRBD2 might be the D (7 bases). V was trimmed by 1 base and J by 5 bases, leaving 11 bases between them. The CDR3 spans 14 residues. The germline CDR1 and CDR2 sequences are SGHTA and FQGNSA. The CDR3 reads CASSLGGGLETQYF. As DNA, the CDR3 is TGTGCCAGCAGCTTAGGGGGGGGGCTCGAGACCCAGTACTTC.

V usage is TRBV5-1 and J usage is TRBJ1-2; D is perhaps TRBD1 (6 bases). The CDR3 contains 15 residues. The V end was cut by 0 bases, the J end by 7 bases, with 16 bases between. Per germline, CDR1 SGHRS and CDR2 YFSETQ. The CDR3 sequence is CASSLGQVHLGGYTF. The DNA of the CDR3 is TGCGCCAGCAGCTTGGGACAGGTGCATCTCGGTGGCTACACCTTC.

V is TRBV10-3 and J is TRBJ2-1; tentatively, D is TRBD2 (6 bases). V was trimmed by 4 bases and J by 3 bases, leaving 13 bases between them. The CDR3 is 15 amino acids. In germline, CDR1 is ENHRY, CDR2 SYGVKD. Here the CDR3 DNA reads TGTGCCATCAGTGCCGGGCGGGGTGGCTACAATGAGCAGTTCTTC. This codes for CAISAGRGGYNEQFF.

The rearrangement joins TRBV6-1 to TRBJ2-1; tentative D call: TRBD2 (6 bases). V lost 1 base, J lost 4 bases, and 11 bases lay in between. In germline, CDR1 is MNHNS, CDR2 SASEGT. CDR3 size: 15 residues. The CDR3 is CASSEGASVYNEQFF. The CDR3, as DNA: TGTGCCAGCAGTGAAGGTGCTAGCGTTTACAATGAGCAGTTCTTC.

The chain has TRBV28 and TRBJ2-1; TRBD2 aligns across 11 bases. Looked up from germline, CDR1 is MDHEN and CDR2 is SYDVKM. Losses at the gene ends were 5 bases for V and 6 bases for J; bases not matched to a gene: 9. The CDR3 extends over 16 amino acids. The CDR3 DNA reads TGTGCCAGCAGTCGGCCACTAGCGGGAGTGAGCAATGAGCAGTTCTTC. Encoded protein: CASSRPLAGVSNEQFF.

The chain is built from TRBV6-5 and TRBJ1-1, with D possibly matching TRBD1 (6 bases). The CDR3 has 15 residues. The V end was cut by 7 bases, the J end by 4 bases, with 19 bases between. Germline V gene data show CDR1 as MNHEY and CDR2 as SVGAGI. The CDR3 coding sequence is TGTGCCAGCAATCCCCCAGGGGCCCGGAGCACTGAAGCTTTCTTT. This codes for CASNPPGARSTEAFF.

The rearrangement uses TRBV6-2 or TRBV6-3 and TRBJ2-1; D gene uncertain. Per germline, CDR1 MNHEY and CDR2 SVGEGT. V was trimmed by 3 bases and J by 10 bases, leaving 13 bases between them. The CDR3 is made up of 13 amino acids. Here the CDR3 DNA reads TGTGCCAGCAGTTATCTCGCGACACTCGAGCAGTTCTTC. Its protein product is CASSYLATLEQFF.

This chain links TRBV21-1 with TRBJ2-7; TRBD1 was called by the table and not checked on the DNA. TRBV21-1 is listed as a pseudogene. The CDR3 has 16 residues. This CDR3 is CASSRGGRDGAYEQYF. The CDR3 DNA follows: TGTGCCAGCAGCAGAGGGGGTCGGGACGGTGCCTACGAGCAGTACTTC.